This T cell receptor beta chain was recovered during a study of T cell responses to AZD1222 COVID-19 vaccine. Repertoires were generated with immunoSEQ multiplex PCR, while TCRdb's copy carries only in-frame clones and drops some. The sample has roughly 140,000 clones, around 92% seen once. CDR1 and CDR2 from the germline V gene are LNHDA and SQIVND (reference sequence). Between the trimmed V and J ends, which lost 5 bases and 0 bases, there was a span of 20 bases. There are 18 residues in the CDR3. The chain links TRBV19 to TRBJ1-5, with unresolved D. Sample: peripheral blood, taken after recovery from COVID-19. This sequence was found in an adult who had recovered from COVID-19. CDR3 region: CASSALDGRIDSNQPQHF. In DNA form, the CDR3 reads TGTGCCAGTAGTGCCCTTGATGGACGAATTGATAGCAATCAGCCCCAGCATTTT.